The clone carrying this TCR beta chain turned up a few times. Its antigen is not known. Each CDR3 protein is one row after TCRdb ran MiXCR on the 5' RACE reads. The sample lists over 85,000 distinct CDR3 sequences, approximately 20% seen once, with 20% to 25% in the top ten. Germline V lookup: CDR1 MNHNS, CDR2 SASEGT. This CDR3 spans 14 amino acids. V lost 1 base, J lost 5 bases, and 11 bases lay in between. The data belong to a study of spatial heterogeneity in lung cancer. Study as a whole: Sequencing was performed on follow-up PBMC samples when available, collected at a median of about two years after resection.

Time point given: blood at routine non-recurrence follow-up after resection. Extraction of whole RNA from tumor, nontumor lung or frozen PBMC preceded unsorted sequencing. Whole-study findings and limits: Ubiquitous expanded tumor TCRs were observed in blood more at resection than follow-up.

The source material was PBMCs, sampled at follow-up. V and J are TRBV6-1 and TRBJ1-2; no clear D. This sequence was found in a male donor with early-stage non-small cell lung cancer. The CDR3 region has the DNA TGTGCCAGCAGTGAAGTCGGCGGTGCATATGGCTACACCTTC. Amino acids: CASSEVGGAYGYTF.